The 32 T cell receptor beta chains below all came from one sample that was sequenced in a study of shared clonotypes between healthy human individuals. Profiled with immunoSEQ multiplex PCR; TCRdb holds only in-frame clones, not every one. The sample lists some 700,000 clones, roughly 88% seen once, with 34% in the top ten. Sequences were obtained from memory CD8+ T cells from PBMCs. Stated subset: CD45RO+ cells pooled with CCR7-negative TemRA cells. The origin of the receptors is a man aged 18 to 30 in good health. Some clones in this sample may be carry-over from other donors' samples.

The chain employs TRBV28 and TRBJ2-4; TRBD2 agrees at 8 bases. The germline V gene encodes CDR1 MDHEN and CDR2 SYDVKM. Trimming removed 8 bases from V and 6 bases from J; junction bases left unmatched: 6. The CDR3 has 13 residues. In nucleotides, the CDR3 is TGTGCCAGCGGGCCGGGACTAGGAAACATTCAGTACTTC. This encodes CASGPGLGNIQYF.

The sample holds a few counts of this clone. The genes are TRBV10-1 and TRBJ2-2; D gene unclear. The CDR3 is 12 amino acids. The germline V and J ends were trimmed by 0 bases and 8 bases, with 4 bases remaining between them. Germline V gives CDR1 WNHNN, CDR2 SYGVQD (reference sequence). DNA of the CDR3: TGCGCCAGCAGTGAGTCTTATGGGGAGCTGTTTTTT. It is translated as CASSESYGELFF.

CDR3 DNA sequence: TGTGCCAGCAGCCAAGGACAGGGTGTTAAGGAAGCTTTCTTT. Amino acid sequence: CASSQGQGVKEAFF. The chain links TRBV25-1 to TRBJ1-1, with TRBD1 matching 8 bases. The ends lost 6 bases at V and 8 bases at J; junction bases unmatched: 11. The CDR3 has 14 residues. Germline V gene sequence: CDR1 MGHDK, CDR2 SYGVNS. The entire variable domain, with the rest obtained from reference TRBV25-1 and TRBJ1-1, is as follows: EADIYQTPRYLVIGTGKKITLECSQTMGHDKMYWYQQDPGMELHLIHYSYGVNSTEKGDLSSESTVSRIRTEHFPLTLESARPSHTSQYLCASSQGQGVKEAFFGQGTRLTVV.

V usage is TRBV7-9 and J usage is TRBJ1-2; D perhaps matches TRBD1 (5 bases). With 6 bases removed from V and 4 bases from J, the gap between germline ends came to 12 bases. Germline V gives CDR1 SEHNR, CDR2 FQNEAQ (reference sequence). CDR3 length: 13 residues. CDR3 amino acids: CASRPDSFYGYTF. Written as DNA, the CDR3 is TGTGCCAGCAGGCCTGACAGTTTCTATGGCTACACCTTC.

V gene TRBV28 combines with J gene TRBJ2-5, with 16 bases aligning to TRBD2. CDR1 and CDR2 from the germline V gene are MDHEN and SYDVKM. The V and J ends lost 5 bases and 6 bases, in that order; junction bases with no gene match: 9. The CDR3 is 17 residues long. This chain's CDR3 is CASSVGLAGGELKTQYF. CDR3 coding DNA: TGTGCCAGCAGTGTGGGACTAGCGGGAGGGGAACTGAAGACCCAGTACTTC.

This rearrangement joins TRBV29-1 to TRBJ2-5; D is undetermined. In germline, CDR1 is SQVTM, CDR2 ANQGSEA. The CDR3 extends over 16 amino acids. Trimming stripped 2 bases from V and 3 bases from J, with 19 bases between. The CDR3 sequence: CSVEKDRSRRKETQYF. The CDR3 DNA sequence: TGCAGCGTTGAAAAGGACCGATCCCGGCGGAAAGAGACCCAGTACTTC.

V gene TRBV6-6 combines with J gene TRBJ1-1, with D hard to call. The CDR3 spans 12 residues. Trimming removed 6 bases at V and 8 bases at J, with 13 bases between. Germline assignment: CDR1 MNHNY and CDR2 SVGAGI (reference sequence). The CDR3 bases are TGTGCCAGCAGCCCTATTCTGCCGGAAGCTTTCTTT. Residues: CASSPILPEAFF.

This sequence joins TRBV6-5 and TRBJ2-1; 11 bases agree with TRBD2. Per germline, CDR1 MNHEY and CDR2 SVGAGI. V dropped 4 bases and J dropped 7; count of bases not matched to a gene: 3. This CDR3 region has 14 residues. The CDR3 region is CASSWLAGGNEQFF. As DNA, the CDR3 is TGTGCCAGCAGTTGGCTAGCGGGAGGAAATGAGCAGTTCTTC.

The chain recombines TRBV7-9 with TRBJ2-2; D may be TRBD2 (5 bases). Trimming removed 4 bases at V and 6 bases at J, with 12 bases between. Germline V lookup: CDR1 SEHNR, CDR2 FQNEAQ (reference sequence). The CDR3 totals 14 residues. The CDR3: CASSSIPAAGELFF. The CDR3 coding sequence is TGTGCCAGCAGCTCCATCCCAGCGGCCGGGGAGCTGTTTTTT. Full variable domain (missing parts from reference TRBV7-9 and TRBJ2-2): DTGVSQNPRHKITKRGQNVTFRCDPISEHNRLYWYRQTLGQGPEFLTYFQNEAQLEKSRLLSDRFSAERPKGSFSTLEIQRTEQGDSAMYLCASSSIPAAGELFFGEGSRLTVL.

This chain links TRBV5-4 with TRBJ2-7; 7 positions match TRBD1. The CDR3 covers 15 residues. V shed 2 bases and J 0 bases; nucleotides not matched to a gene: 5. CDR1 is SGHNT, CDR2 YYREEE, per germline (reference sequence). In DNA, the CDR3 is TGTGCCAGCAGCTTATACAGGGGAAGCTCCTACGAGCAGTACTTC. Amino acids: CASSLYRGSSYEQYF.

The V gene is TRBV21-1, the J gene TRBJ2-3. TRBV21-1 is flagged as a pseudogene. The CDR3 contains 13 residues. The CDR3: CASSKGGTDTQYF. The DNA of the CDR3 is TGTGCCAGCAGCAAGGGGGGCACAGATACGCAGTATTTT.

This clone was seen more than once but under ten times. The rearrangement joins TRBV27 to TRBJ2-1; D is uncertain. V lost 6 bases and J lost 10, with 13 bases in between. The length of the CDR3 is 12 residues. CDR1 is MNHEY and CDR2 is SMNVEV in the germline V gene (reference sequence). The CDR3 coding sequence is TGTGCCAGCAGCCTTACTGCTTCGGAGCAGTTCTTC. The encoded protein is CASSLTASEQFF.

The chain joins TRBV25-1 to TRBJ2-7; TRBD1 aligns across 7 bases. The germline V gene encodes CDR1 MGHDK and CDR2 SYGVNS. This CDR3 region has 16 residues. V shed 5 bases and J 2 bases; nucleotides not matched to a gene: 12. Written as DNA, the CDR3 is TGTGCCAGCAGTAAATCAAAGACAGGGCTTACCTACGAGCAGTACTTC. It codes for CASSKSKTGLTYEQYF.

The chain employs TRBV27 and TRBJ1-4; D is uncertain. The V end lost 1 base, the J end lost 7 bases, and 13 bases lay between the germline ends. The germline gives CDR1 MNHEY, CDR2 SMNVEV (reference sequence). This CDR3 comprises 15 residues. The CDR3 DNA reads TGTGCCAGCAGTTTATTGGGTAGACAAAGTGAAAAACTGTTTTTT. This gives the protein CASSLLGRQSEKLFF.

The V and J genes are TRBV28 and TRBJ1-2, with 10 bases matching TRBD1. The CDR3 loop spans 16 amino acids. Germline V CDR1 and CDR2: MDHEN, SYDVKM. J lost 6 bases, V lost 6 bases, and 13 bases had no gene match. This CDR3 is CASRRHPTGGKDGYTF. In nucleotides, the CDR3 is TGTGCCAGCAGGCGCCACCCGACAGGGGGCAAGGATGGCTACACCTTC.

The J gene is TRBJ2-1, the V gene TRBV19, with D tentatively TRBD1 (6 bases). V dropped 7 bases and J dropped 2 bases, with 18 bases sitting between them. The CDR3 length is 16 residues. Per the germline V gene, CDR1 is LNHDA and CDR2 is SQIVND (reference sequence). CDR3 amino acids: CASKSRDITAYNEQFF. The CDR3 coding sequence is TGTGCCAGTAAGAGCCGGGACATAACCGCCTACAATGAGCAGTTCTTC.

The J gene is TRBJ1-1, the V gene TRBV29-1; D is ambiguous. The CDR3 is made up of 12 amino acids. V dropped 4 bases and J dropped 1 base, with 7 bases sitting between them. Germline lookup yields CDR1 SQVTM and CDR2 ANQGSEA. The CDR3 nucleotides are TGCAGCGTTGCGGGCAGGAACACTGAAGCTTTCTTT. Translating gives CSVAGRNTEAFF.

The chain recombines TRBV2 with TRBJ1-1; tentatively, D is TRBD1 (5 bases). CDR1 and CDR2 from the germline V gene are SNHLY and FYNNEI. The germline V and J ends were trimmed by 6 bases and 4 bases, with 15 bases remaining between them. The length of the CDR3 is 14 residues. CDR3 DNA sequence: TGTGCCAGCAGGGGGTGGGGGAGCCGCACTGAAGCTTTCTTT. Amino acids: CASRGWGSRTEAFF.

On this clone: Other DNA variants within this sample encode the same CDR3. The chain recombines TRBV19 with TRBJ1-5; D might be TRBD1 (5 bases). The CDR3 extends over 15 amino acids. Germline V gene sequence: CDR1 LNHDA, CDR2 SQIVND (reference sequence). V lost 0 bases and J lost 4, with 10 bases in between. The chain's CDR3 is CASSIDRGGNQPQHF. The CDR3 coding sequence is TGTGCCAGTAGTATAGATCGGGGCGGAAATCAGCCCCAGCATTTT.

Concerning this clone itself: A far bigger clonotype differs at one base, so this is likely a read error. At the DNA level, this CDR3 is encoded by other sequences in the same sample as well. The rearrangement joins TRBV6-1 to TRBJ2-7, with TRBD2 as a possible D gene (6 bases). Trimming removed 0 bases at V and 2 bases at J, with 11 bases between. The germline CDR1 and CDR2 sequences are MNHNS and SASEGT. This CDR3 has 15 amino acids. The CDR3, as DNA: TGTGCCAGCAGTGAAGCGACTAGTGGAGCCTACGAGCAGTACTTC. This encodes CASSEATSGAYEQYF.

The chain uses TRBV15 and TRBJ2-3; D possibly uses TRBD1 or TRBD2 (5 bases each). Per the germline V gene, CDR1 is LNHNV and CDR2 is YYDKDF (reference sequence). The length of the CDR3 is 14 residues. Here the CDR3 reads CAAQGESARDTQYF. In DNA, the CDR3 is TGTGCGGCGCAGGGAGAATCCGCTAGAGATACGCAGTATTTT.

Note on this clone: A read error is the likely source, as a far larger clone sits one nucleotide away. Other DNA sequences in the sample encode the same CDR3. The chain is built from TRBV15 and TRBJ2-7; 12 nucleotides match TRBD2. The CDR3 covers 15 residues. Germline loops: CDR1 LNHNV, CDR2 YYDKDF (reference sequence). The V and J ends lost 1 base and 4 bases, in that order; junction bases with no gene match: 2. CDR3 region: CATSRGLAGAYEQYF. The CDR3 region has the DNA TGTGCCACCAGCAGAGGACTAGCGGGAGCTTACGAGCAGTACTTC.

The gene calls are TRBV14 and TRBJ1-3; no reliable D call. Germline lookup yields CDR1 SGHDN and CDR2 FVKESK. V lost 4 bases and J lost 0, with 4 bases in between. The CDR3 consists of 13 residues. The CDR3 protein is CASSPDSGNTIYF. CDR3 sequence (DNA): TGTGCCAGCAGCCCGGACTCTGGAAACACCATATATTTT.

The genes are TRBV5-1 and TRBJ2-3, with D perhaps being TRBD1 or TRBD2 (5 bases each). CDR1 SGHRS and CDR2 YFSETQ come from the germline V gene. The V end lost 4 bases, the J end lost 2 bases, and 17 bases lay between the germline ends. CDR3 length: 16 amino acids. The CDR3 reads CASSRGRGGPTDTQYF. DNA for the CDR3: TGCGCCAGCAGCCGGGGACGGGGCGGACCCACAGATACGCAGTATTTT.

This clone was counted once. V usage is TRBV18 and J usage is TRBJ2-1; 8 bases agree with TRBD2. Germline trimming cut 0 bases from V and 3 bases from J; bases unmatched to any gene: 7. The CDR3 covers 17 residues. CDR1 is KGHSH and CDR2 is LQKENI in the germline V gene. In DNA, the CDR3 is TGTGCCAGCTCACCACCGGCGCAGCGGGGGATCTACAATGAGCAGTTCTTC. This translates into CASSPPAQRGIYNEQFF.

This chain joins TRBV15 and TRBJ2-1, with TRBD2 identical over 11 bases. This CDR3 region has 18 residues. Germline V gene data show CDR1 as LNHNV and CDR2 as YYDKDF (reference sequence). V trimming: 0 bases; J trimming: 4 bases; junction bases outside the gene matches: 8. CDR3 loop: CATSRDLLGLAVYNEQFF. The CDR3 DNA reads TGTGCCACCAGCAGAGATCTCTTGGGACTAGCGGTATACAATGAGCAGTTCTTC.

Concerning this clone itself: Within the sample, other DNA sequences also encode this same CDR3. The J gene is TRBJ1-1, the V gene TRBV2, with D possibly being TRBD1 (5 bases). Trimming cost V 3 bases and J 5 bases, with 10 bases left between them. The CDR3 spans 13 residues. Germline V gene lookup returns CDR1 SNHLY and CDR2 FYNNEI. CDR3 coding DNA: TGTGCCAGCAGTGAGGGGCTGCGGACTGAAGCTTTCTTT. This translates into CASSEGLRTEAFF. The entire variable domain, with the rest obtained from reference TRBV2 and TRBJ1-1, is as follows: EPEVTQTPSHQVTQMGQEVILRCVPISNHLYFYWYRQILGQKVEFLVSFYNNEISEKSEIFDDQFSVERPDGSNFTLKIRSTKLEDSAMYFCASSEGLRTEAFFGQGTRLTVV.

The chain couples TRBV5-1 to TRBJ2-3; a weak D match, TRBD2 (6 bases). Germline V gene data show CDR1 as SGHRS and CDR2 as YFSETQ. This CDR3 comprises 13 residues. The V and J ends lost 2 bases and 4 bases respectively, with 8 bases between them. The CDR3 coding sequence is TGCGCCAGCAGCTTCGCGGGATCAGATACGCAGTATTTT. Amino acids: CASSFAGSDTQYF. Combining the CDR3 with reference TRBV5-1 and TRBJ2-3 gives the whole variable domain KAGVTQTPRYLIKTRGQQVTLSCSPISGHRSVSWYQQTPGQGLQFLFEYFSETQRNKGNFPGRFSGRQFSNSRSEMNVSTLELGDSALYLCASSFAGSDTQYFGPGTRLTVL.

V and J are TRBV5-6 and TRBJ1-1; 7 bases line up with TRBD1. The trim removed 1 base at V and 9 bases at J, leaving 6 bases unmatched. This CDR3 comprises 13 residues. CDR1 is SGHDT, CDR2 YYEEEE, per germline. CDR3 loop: CASSLSGTEKAFF. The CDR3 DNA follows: TGTGCCAGCAGCTTGAGCGGGACAGAGAAAGCTTTCTTT.

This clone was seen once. CDR3 protein: CASSQTGPNNEQFF. In nucleotides, the CDR3 is TGTGCCAGCAGCCAAACGGGACCCAACAATGAGCAGTTCTTC. The chain carries TRBV4-2 and TRBJ2-1; D assignment may be TRBD1 or TRBD2 (5 bases each). The CDR3 covers 14 residues. The V gene lost 2 bases and the J gene lost 5 bases, with 10 bases spanning the gap. In germline, CDR1 is LGHNA, CDR2 YNFKEQ.

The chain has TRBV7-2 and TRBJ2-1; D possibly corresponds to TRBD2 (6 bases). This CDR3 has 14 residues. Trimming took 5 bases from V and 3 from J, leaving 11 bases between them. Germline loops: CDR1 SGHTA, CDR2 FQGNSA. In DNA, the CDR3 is TGTGCCAGCAGCGCGCGGGACCTCTACAATGAGCAGTTCTTC. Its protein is CASSARDLYNEQFF. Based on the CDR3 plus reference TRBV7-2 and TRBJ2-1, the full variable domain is GAGVSQSPSNKVTEKGKDVELRCDPISGHTALYWYRQSLGQGLEFLIYFQGNSAPDKSGLPSDRFSAERTGGSVSTLTIQRTQQEDSAVYLCASSARDLYNEQFFGPGTRLTVL.

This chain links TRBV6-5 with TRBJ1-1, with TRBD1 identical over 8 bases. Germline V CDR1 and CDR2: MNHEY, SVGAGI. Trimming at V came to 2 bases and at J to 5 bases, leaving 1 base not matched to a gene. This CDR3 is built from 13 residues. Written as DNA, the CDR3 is TGTGCCAGCAGTTACCGACAGGGGACTGAAGCTTTCTTT. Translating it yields CASSYRQGTEAFF.